The TCR beta chain described here comes from a study of T-cell reconstitution after alpha-beta-depleted transplantation in children. Study results and limitations: Diversity of TCRbeta at day 60 was high in some patients, arising from surviving recipient T cells and thymic progenitors. When one year had passed after transplant, most T-cell counts and diversity came from newly produced T cells. Reportedly, only several hundred clones from non-depleted graft cells drove alpha-beta T-cell counts at about two months.

For this clonotype: What it binds is not known.

The V gene's germline CDR1 is SGHRS and CDR2 YFSETQ. This CDR3 has 13 amino acids. With 1 base removed from V and 2 bases from J, the gap between germline ends came to 6 bases. Researchers prepared the TCRbeta library using unique molecular identifiers, the study reports. From the PCR reads, TCRdb called clonotypes with MiXCR, one entry per CDR3 protein. The table has 500,000 to 750,000 distinct CDR3 sequences, 20% to 30% seen once. The V and J genes are TRBV5-1 and TRBJ2-5; D not resolved. Material: PBMCs, obtained before TCRalphabeta/CD19-depleted stem cell transplant. The TCR was taken from a boy under two years old with Wiskott-Aldrich syndrome, due to receive a stem cell transplant. For the CDR3, the DNA is TGCGCCAGCAGCTTGATGGAACAAGAGACCCAGTACTTC. Translating gives CASSLMEQETQYF.